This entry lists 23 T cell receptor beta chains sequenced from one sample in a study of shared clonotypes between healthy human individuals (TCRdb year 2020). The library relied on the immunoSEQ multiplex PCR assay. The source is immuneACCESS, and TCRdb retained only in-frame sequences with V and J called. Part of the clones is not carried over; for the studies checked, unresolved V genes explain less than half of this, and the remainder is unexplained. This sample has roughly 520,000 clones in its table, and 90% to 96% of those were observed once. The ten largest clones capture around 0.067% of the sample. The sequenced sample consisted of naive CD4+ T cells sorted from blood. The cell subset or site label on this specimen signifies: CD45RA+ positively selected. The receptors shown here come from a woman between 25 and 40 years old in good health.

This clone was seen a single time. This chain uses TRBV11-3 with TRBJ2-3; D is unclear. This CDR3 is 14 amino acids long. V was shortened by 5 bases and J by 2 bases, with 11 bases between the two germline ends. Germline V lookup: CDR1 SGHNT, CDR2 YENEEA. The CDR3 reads CASSPDRATDTQYF. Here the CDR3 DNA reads TGTGCCAGCAGCCCCGATCGGGCCACAGATACGCAGTATTTT.

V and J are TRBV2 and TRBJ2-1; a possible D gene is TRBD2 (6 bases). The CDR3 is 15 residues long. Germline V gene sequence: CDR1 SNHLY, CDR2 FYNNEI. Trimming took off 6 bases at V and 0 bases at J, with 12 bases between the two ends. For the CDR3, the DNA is TGTGCCAGCAGAGCCAGCGGGCCCTCCTACAATGAGCAGTTCTTC. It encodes CASRASGPSYNEQFF.

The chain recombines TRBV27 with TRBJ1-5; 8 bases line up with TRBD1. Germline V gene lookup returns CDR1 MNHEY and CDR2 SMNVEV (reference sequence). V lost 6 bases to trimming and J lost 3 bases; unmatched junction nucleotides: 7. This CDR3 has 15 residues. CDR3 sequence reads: CASRTTGGLNQPQHF. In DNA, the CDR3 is TGTGCCAGCAGAACTACAGGGGGTCTCAATCAGCCCCAGCATTTT.

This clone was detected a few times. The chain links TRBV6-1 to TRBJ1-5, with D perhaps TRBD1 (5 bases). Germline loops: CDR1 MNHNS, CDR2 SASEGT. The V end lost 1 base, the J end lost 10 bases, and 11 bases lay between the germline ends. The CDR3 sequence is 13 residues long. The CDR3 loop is CASSEVWGSPQHF. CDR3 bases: TGTGCCAGCAGTGAAGTTTGGGGCTCACCCCAGCATTTT.

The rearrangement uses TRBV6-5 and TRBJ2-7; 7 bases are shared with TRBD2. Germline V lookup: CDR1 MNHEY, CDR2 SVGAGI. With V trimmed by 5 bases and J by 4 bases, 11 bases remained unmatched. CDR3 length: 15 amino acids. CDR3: CASSPGLAARYEQYF. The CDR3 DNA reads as TGTGCCAGCAGTCCCGGCCTAGCGGCCAGGTACGAGCAGTACTTC.

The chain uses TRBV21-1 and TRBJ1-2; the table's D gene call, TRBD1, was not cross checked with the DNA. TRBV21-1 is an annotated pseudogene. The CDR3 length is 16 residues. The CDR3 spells CASSKVQGKTNYGYTF. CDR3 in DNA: TGTGCCAGCAGCAAAGTCCAGGGAAAAACTAACTATGGCTACACCTTC.

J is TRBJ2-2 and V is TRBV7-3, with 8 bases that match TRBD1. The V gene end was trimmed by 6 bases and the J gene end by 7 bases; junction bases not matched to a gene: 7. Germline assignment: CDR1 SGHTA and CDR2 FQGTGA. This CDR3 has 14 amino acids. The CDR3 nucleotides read TGTGCCAGCAGGAGGACAGGGCTGGACGGGGAGCTGTTTTTT. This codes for CASRRTGLDGELFF.

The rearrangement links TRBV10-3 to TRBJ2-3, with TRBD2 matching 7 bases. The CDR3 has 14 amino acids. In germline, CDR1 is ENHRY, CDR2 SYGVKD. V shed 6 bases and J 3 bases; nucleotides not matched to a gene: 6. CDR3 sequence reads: CAISGRSVTDTQYF. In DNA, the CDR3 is TGTGCCATCAGCGGGAGGAGCGTAACAGATACGCAGTATTTT.

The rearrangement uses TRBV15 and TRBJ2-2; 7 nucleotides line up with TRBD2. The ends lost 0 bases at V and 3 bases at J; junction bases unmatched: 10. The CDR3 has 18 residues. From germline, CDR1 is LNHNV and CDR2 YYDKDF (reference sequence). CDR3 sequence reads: CATSRDSGDSGYTGELFF. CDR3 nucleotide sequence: TGTGCCACCAGCAGAGATTCCGGGGATAGCGGGTACACCGGGGAGCTGTTTTTT.

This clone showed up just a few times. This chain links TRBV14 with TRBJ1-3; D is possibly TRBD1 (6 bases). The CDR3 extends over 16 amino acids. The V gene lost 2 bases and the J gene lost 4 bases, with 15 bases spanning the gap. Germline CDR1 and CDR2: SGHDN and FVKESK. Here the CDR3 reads CASSQPGQSMGNTIYF. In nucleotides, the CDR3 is TGTGCCAGCAGCCAACCCGGACAGTCGATGGGAAACACCATATATTTT.

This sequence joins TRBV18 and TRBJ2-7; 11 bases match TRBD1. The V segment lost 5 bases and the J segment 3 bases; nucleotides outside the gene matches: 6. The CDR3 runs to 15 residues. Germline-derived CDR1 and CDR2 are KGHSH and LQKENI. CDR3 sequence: CASSVGTGGNYEQYF. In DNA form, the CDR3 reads TGTGCCAGCTCAGTCGGGACAGGGGGAAACTACGAGCAGTACTTC.

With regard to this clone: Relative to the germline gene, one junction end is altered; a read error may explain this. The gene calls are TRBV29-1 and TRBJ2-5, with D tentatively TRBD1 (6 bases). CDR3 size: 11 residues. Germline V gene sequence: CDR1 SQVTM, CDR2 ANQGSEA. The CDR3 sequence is CSVGSGPQGHF. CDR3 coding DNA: TGCAGCGTTGGGAGCGGACCCCAGGGGCACTTC. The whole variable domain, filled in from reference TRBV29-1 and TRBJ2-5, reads SAVISQKPSRDICQRGTSLTIQCQVDSQVTMMFWYRQQPGQSLTLIATANQGSEATYESGFVIDKFPISRPNLTFSTLTVSNMSPEDSSIYLCSVGSGPQGHFGPGTRLLVL.

DNA for the CDR3: TGTGCCAGCAGTGATGTAATAGGGGTTGGTCAGCCCCAGCATTTT. It yields the protein CASSDVIGVGQPQHF. V and J are TRBV6-1 and TRBJ1-5, with D possibly TRBD1 on 5 matching bases. The germline CDR1 and CDR2 sequences are MNHNS and SASEGT. This CDR3 contains 15 residues. V was clipped by 3 bases and J by 6 bases, with 15 bases between them.

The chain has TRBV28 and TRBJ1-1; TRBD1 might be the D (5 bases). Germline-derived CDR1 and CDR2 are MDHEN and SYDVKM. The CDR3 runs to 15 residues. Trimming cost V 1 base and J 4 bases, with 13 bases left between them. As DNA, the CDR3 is TGTGCCAGCAGTTTATCTCAGGGAAGGGGCACTGAAGCTTTCTTT. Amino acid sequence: CASSLSQGRGTEAFF.

The CDR3 reads CASSPGADTQYF. The CDR3 DNA reads as TGCGCCAGCAGCCCCGGGGCAGATACGCAGTATTTT. The chain employs TRBV5-1 and TRBJ2-3, with D perhaps TRBD2 (5 bases). V was cut by 4 bases and J by 4 bases, with 7 bases left in between. Germline CDR1 reads SGHRS; CDR2 reads YFSETQ. The length of the CDR3 is 12 residues.

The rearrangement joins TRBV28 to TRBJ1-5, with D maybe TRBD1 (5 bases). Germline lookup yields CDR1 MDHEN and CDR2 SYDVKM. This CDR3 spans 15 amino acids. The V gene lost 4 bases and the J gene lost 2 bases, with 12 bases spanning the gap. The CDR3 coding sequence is TGTGCCAGCAGTTCCGGTGGGGGAGGCAATCAGCCCCAGCATTTT. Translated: CASSSGGGGNQPQHF.

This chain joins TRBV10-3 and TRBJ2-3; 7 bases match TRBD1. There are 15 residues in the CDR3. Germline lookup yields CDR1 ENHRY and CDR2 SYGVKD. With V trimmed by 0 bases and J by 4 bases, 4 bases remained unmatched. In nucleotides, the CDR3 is TGTGCCATCAGTGAGTCACAGGGGTTCGCAGATACGCAGTATTTT. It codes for CAISESQGFADTQYF.

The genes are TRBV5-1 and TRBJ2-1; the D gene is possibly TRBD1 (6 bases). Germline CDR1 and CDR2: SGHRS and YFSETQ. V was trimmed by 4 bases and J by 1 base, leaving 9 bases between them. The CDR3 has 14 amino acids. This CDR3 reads CASSMGHSYNEQFF. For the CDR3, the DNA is TGCGCCAGCAGCATGGGACATTCCTACAATGAGCAGTTCTTC.

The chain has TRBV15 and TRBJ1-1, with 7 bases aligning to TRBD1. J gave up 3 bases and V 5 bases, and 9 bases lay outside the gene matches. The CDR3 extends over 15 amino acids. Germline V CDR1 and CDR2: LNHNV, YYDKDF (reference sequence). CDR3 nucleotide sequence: TGTGCCACCAGCGGAACCGACAGGGTAGACACTGAAGCTTTCTTT. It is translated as CATSGTDRVDTEAFF.

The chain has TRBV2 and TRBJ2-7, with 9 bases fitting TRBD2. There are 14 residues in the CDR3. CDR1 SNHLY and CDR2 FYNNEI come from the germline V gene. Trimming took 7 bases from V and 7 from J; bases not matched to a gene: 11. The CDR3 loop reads CASKGVGLAGEQYF. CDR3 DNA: TGTGCCAGCAAAGGAGTCGGGCTAGCGGGAGAGCAGTACTTC. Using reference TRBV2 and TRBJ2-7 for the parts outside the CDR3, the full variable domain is EPEVTQTPSHQVTQMGQEVILRCVPISNHLYFYWYRQILGQKVEFLVSFYNNEISEKSEIFDDQFSVERPDGSNFTLKIRSTKLEDSAMYFCASKGVGLAGEQYFGPGTRLTVT.

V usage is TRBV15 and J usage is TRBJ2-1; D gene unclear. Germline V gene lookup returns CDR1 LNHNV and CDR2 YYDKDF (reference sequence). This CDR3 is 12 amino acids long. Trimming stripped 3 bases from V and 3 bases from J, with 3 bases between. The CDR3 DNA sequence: TGTGCCACCAGCAGGGACTACAATGAGCAGTTCTTC. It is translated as CATSRDYNEQFF.

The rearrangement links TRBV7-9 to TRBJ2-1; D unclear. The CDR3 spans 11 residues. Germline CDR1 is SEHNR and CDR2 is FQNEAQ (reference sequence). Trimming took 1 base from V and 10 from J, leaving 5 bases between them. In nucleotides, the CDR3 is TGTGCCAGCAGCTTAGAAAGGGAGCAGTTCTTC. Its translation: CASSLEREQFF.

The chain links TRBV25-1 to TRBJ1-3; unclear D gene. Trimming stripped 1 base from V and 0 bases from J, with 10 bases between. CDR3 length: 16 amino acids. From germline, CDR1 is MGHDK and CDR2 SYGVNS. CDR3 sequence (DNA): TGTGCCAGCAGTGAATTCGGGGAACCCTCTGGAAACACCATATATTTT. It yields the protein CASSEFGEPSGNTIYF.